The clone carrying this T cell receptor beta chain was seen once. The data derive from a study of chemoradiotherapy in HPV16-positive cancers. V lost 0 bases and J 5 bases, leaving 16 bases between the germline ends. There are 17 residues in the CDR3. Germline V gives CDR1 SGHTA, CDR2 FQGNSA. Here immunoSEQ multiplex PCR was the method, and the copy in TCRdb shows in-frame clones only, minus some. The data show about 12,000 clones, 50% to 75% seen once. Sampling was carried out from a patient who underwent chemoradiotherapy. This rearrangement joins TRBV7-2 to TRBJ2-2; the D gene is possibly TRBD2 (6 bases). The TCR originated in a human donor with HPV-associated anogenital cancer. The CDR3 region has the DNA TGTGCCAGCAGCTTAGCGCTCGGAGGGCCGGGGACCGGGGAGCTGTTTTTT. Its protein product is CASSLALGGPGTGELFF.